This T cell receptor (beta chain) was sequenced in a study of cytomegalovirus exposure and HLA in healthy donors. This clone has only one observation. What it binds is unknown. Study outcomes and limitations: The authors listed some 160 TCR beta chains as cytomegalovirus-associated. Both high specificity and high sensitivity reportedly marked the classifier's diagnosis of cytomegalovirus status.

Clones were sequenced by immunoSEQ multiplex PCR, and TCRdb holds only the in-frame ones, with some missing. The data show 60,000 to 85,000 clones, approximately 93% seen once. The germline V gene has CDR1 SGHRS and CDR2 YFSETQ. V trimming: 0 bases; J trimming: 9 bases; junction bases outside the gene matches: 10. The CDR3 sequence is 16 residues long. The rearrangement uses TRBV5-1 and TRBJ2-5; 11 nucleotides agree with TRBD2. Sequencing was done on a sample of PBMCs. This TCR was recovered from a man younger than 35 in good health and CMV-seropositive. The chain's CDR3 is CASSLEGSGRVDSQYF. In nucleotides, the CDR3 is TGCGCCAGCAGCTTGGAGGGTAGCGGGAGGGTTGATTCCCAGTACTTC.